The sequence of this TCR beta chain was determined in a study of blood T cell repertoires in COVID-19. Overall study context: From the United States, Italy and Spain came samples of acute and convalescent COVID-19.

In the authors' workflow: Amplification of reference gene primers was used by the study to estimate nucleated cell counts. The table came from immunoSEQ multiplex PCR; TCRdb's copy has only in-frame clones and leaves some out. For V, J and clone size, that table is used; D and trimming come from the DNA. The data hold a few hundred thousand clones, with 88% observed a single time. V lost 0 bases, J lost 6 bases, and 15 bases stayed unmatched. The CDR3 runs to 20 residues. Germline V lookup: CDR1 GTSNPN, CDR2 SVGIG (reference sequence). Patients in Seattle were enrolled during active infection, then followed longitudinally.

Sequencing used peripheral blood. J is TRBJ2-3 and V is TRBV30; 16 bases match TRBD2. The clonotype comes from a woman under 40 with COVID-19, enrolled during active disease. In nucleotides, the CDR3 is TGTGCCTGGAGTGTCTTCAGACCGGGACTAGCGGGGGGGCCGGAGGATACGCAGTATTTT. It encodes CAWSVFRPGLAGGPEDTQYF.